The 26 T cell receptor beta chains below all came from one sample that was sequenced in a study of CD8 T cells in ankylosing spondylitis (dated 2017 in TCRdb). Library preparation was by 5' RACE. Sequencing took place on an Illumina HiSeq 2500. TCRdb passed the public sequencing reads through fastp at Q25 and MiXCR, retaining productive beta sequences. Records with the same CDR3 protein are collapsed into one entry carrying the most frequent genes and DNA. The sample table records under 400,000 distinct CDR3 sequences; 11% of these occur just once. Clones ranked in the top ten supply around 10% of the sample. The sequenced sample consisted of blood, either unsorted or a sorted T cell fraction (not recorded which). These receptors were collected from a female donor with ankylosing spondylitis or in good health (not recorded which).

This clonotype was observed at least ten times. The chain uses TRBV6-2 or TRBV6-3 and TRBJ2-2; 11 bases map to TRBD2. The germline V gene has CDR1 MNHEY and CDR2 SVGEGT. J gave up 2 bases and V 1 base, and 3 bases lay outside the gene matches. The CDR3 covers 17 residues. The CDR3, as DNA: TGTGCCAGCAGTTACTTTGGACTAGCGGGCAACACCGGGGAGCTGTTTTTT. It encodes CASSYFGLAGNTGELFF.

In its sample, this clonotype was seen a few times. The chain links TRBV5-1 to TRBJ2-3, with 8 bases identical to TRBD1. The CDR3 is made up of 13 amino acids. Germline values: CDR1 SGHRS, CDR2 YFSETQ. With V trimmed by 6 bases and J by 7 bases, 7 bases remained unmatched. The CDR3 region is CASTTDRGHTQYF. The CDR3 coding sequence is TGCGCCAGCACCACCGACAGGGGACATACGCAGTATTTT.

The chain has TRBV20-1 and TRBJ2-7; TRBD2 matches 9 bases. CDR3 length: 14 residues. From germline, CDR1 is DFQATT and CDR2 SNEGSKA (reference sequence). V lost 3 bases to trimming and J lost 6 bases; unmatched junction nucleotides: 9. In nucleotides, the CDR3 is TGCAGTGCTAGCCGGGGCGGGAGGGCTACCGAGCAGTACTTC. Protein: CSASRGGRATEQYF.

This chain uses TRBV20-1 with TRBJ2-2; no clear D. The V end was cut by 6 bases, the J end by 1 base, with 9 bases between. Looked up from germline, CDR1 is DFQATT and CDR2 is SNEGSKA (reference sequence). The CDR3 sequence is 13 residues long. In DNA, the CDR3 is TGCAGTGCCCTTAACCTGAACACCGGGGAGCTGTTTTTT. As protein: CSALNLNTGELFF.

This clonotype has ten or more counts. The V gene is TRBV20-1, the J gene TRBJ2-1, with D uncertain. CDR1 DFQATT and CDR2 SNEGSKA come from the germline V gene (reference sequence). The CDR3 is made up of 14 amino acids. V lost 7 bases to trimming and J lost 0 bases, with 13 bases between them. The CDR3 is CSELQRSSYNEQFF. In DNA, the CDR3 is TGCAGTGAACTGCAACGATCCTCCTACAATGAGCAGTTCTTC.

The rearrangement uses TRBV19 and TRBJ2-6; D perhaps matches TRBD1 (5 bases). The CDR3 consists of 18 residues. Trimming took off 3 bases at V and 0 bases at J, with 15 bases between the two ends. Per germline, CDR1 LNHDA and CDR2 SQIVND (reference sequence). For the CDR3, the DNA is TGTGCCAGTAGTATTTCAACCACAGGCTTCTCTGGGGCCAACGTCCTGACTTTC. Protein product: CASSISTTGFSGANVLTF.

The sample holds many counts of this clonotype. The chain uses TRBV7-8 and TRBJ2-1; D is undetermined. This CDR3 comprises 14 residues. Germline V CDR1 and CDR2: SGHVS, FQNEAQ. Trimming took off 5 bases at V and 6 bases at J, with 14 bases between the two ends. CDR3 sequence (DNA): TGTGCCAGCAGCCTACTCCGGGCCCTCAATGAGCAGTTCTTC. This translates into CASSLLRALNEQFF.

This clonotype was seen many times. The CDR3 DNA reads TGCAGTGCTAGTGGGGGACTAGCGGGAAGGGAGCAGTACTTC. Protein sequence: CSASGGLAGREQYF. This chain uses TRBV20-1 with TRBJ2-7; TRBD2 agrees at 13 bases. The V segment lost 3 bases and the J segment 7 bases; nucleotides outside the gene matches: 6. The germline V gene has CDR1 DFQATT and CDR2 SNEGSKA (reference sequence). The CDR3 is made up of 14 amino acids.

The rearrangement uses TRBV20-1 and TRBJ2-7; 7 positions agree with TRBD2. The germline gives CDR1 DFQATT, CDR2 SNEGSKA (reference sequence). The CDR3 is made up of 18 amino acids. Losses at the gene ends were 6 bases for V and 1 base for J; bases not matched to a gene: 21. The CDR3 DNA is TGCAGTGCCGCAAGGTGGGAGGGATCTAGCTCGGGGTCCTACGAGCAGTACTTC. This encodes CSAARWEGSSSGSYEQYF.

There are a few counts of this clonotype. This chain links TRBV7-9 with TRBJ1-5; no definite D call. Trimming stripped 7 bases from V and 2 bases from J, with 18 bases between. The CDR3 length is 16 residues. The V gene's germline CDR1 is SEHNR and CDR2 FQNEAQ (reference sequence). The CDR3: CASIPIGIRGNQPQHF. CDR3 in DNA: TGTGCCAGCATCCCAATAGGGATTAGGGGCAATCAGCCCCAGCATTTT.

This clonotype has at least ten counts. This CDR3 is CATSSRRDLSGSSYNEQFF. CDR3 nucleotides: TGTGCCACCAGCAGTCGAAGAGACCTAAGCGGAAGCTCCTACAATGAGCAGTTCTTC. J is TRBJ2-1 and V is TRBV15; D is possibly TRBD2 (5 bases). V dropped 3 bases and J dropped 0 bases, with 21 bases sitting between them. The V gene's germline CDR1 is LNHNV and CDR2 YYDKDF (reference sequence). This CDR3 spans 19 amino acids.

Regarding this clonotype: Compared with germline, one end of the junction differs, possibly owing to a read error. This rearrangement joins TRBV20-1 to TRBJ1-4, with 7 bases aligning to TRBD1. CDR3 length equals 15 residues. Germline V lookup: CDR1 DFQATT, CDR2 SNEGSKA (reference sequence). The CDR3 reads CCARDLQGDREKLFF. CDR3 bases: TGCTGTGCTAGAGATTTGCAGGGGGATAGGGAAAAACTGTTTTTT.

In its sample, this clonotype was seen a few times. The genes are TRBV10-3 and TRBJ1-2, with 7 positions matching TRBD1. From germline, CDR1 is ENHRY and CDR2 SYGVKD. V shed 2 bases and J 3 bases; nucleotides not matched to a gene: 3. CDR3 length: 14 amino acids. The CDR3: CAISERDSYYGYTF. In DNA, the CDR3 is TGTGCCATCAGTGAGCGGGACAGCTACTATGGCTACACCTTC.

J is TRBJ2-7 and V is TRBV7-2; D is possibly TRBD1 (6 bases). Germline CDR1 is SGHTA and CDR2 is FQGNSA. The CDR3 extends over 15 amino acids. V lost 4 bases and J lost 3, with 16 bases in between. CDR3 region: CASSSVDRKLYEQYF. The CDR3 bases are TGTGCCAGCAGCTCCGTCGACAGGAAGCTCTACGAGCAGTACTTC.

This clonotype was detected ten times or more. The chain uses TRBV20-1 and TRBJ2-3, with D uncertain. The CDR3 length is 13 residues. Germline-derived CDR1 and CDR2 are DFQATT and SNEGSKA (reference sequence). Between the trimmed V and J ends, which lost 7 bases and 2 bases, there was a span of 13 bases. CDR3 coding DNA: TGCAGTGTTCTCGGCCGCCTCACAGATACGCAGTATTTT. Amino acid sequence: CSVLGRLTDTQYF.

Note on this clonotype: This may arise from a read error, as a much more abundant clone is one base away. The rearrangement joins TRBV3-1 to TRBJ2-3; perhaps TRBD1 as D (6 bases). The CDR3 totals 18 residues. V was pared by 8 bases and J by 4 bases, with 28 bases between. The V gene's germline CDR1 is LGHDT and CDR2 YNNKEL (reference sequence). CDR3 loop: CASCPSAGVASGPDTQYF. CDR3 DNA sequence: TGTGCCAGCTGTCCCTCCGCAGGGGTCGCATCGGGACCAGATACGCAGTATTTT.

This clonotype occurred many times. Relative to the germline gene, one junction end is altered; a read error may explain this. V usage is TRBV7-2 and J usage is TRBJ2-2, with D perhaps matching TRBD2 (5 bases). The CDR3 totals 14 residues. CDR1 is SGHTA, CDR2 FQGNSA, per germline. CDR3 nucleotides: TGCGCCAGCAGCTTGGGGAGGAACACCGGGGAGCTGTTTTTT. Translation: CASSLGRNTGELFF.

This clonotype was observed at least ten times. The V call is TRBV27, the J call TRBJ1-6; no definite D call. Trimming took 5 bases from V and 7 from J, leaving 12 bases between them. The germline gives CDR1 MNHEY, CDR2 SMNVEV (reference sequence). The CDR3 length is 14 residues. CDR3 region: CASSPRERNSPLHF. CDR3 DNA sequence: TGTGCCAGCAGTCCGAGGGAACGCAATTCACCCCTCCACTTT.

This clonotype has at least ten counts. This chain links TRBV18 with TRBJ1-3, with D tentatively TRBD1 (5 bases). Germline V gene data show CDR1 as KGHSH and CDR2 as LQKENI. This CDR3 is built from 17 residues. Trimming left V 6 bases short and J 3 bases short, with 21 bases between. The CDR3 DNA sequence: TGTGCCAGCTCCCGAATAGCCAGGGAAGCAAGTGGAAACACCATATATTTT. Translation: CASSRIAREASGNTIYF.

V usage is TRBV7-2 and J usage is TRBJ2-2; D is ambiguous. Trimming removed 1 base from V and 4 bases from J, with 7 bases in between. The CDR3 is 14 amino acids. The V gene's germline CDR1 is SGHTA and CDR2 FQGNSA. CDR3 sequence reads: CASSLVPSTGELFF. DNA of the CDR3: TGTGCCAGCAGCTTAGTGCCTAGCACCGGGGAGCTGTTTTTT.

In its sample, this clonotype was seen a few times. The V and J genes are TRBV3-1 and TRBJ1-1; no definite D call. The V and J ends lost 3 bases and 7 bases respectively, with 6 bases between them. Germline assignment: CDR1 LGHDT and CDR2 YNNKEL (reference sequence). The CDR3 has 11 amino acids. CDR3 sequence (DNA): TGTGCCAGCAGCCAGGACGGTGAAGCTTTCTTT. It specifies CASSQDGEAFF.

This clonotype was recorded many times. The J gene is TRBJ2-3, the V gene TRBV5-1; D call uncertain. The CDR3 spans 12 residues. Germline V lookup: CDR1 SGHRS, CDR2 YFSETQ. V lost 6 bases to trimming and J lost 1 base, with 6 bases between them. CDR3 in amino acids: CASKEGTDTQYF. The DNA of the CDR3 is TGCGCCAGCAAAGAAGGCACAGATACGCAGTATTTT. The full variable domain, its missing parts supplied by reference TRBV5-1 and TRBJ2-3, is KAGVTQTPRYLIKTRGQQVTLSCSPISGHRSVSWYQQTPGQGLQFLFEYFSETQRNKGNFPGRFSGRQFSNSRSEMNVSTLELGDSALYLCASKEGTDTQYFGPGTRLTVL.

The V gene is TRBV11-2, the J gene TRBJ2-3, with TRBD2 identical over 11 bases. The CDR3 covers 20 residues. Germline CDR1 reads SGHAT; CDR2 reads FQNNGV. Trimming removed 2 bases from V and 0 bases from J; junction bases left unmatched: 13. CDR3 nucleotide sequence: TGTGCCAGCAGCTTATTTTTTAGCGGGAGGGAAAGCTCTAGCACAGATACGCAGTATTTT. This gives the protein CASSLFFSGRESSSTDTQYF.

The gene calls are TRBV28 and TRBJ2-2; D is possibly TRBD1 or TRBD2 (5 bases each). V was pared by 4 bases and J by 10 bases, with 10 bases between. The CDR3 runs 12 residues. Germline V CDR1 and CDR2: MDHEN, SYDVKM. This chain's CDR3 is CASSSGGLELFF. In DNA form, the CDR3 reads TGTGCCAGCAGTTCTGGGGGTTTGGAGCTGTTTTTT.

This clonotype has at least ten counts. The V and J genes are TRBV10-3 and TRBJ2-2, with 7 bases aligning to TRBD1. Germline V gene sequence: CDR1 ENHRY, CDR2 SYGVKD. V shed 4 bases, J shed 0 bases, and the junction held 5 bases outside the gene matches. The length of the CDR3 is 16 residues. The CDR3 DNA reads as TGTGCCATCAGTGGTATAGGGACAGCGAACACCGGGGAGCTGTTTTTT. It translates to CAISGIGTANTGELFF.

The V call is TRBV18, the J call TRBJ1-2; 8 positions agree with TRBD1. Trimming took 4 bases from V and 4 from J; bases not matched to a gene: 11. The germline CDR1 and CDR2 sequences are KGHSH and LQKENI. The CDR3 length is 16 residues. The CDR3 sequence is CASSLSVQGGLYGYTF. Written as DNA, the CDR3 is TGTGCCAGCTCACTTTCAGTACAGGGGGGACTCTATGGCTACACCTTC.